This is a list of T cell receptor beta chains from one sample in a study of T-cell reconstitution after alpha-beta-depleted transplantation in children. TCRdb ran MiXCR on the PCR reads and lists one entry per CDR3 protein. This repertoire shows hundreds of thousands of distinct CDR3 sequences, under 25% found once; its top ten account for around 14%. The material was PBMCs, mostly from graft donor cells, obtained 360 days after TCRalphabeta/CD19-depleted stem cell transplant. These receptors came from a boy under two years old who had a stem cell transplant for acute myeloid leukemia, so the T cells may come from the graft donor. The CDR3 runs from the conserved cysteine through the conserved F or W.

V | CDR3
TRBV29-1 | CSAPTENEQFF
TRBV29-1 | CSVDAGSSYEQYF
TRBV20-1 | CSARSPGQGAFF
TRBV29-1 | CSVGGRANYGYTF
TRBV29-1 | CSVTAASEQFF
TRBV24-1 | CATSETSGTNEQFF
TRBV29-1 | CSVETGLLGTEAFF
TRBV12-3/TRBV12-4 | CASRRRAGESGELFF
TRBV28 | CASSLSLNTEAFF
TRBV6-2/TRBV6-3 | CASNSDRNSYEQYF
TRBV7-2 | CASSPEQGLIGYGYTF
TRBV7-9 | CASSHWTLNTGELFF
TRBV12-3/TRBV12-4 | CASSFRPLFYNEQFF
TRBV7-3 | CASSEVGGGRLDTGELFF
TRBV20-1 | CSALDSWSGRETQYF
TRBV6-5 | CASSYRPYGGGTDTQYF
TRBV7-8 | CASSLASMAYEQYF
TRBV6-1 | CASRAGLAWTGELFF
TRBV11-2 | CASSLVRGGRYNEQFF
TRBV7-2 | CASSPRLDNTGELFF
TRBV9 | CASSVEQGFTDTQYF
TRBV6-1 | CASSLGRVYNSPLHF